These 15 T cell receptor beta chains came from one sample sequenced in a study of T-cell reconstitution after alpha-beta-depleted transplantation in children. TCRbeta library preparation incorporated unique molecular identifiers. MiXCR was run by TCRdb on the PCR reads, yielding one entry per CDR3 protein. The sample records about 610,000 distinct CDR3 sequences, over 9.5% being singletons. This specimen was PBMCs from the stem cell graft donor, taken from the stem cell graft. Source of these receptors: a human donor who donated a stem cell graft to a child with acute myeloid leukemia.

The chain is built from TRBV12-3 or TRBV12-4 and TRBJ1-2, with 10 positions matching TRBD1. The trim removed 5 bases at V and 8 bases at J, leaving 5 bases unmatched. This CDR3 spans 13 amino acids. The CDR3 is CASSDRGLGGYTF. The CDR3, as DNA: TGTGCCAGCAGTGACAGGGGGCTTGGGGGCTACACCTTC.

The J gene is TRBJ2-3, the V gene TRBV7-2; D uncertain. With 2 bases removed from V and 1 base from J, the gap between germline ends came to 10 bases. CDR1 is SGHTA and CDR2 is FQGNSA in the germline V gene. CDR3 length equals 15 residues. The CDR3 nucleotides are TGTGCCAGCAGCTTAAGCGTCGATCGCACAGATACGCAGTATTTT. It codes for CASSLSVDRTDTQYF.

This clonotype was counted many times. The chain combines TRBV29-1 with TRBJ2-5, with a weak D call TRBD2 (5 bases). The length of the CDR3 is 10 residues. The germline V and J ends were trimmed by 6 bases and 7 bases, with 9 bases remaining between them. Germline CDR1 SQVTM, CDR2 ANQGSEA. The CDR3 region has the DNA TGCAGCGTATACGCGGGGACCCAGTACTTC. Translating gives CSVYAGTQYF.

Ten or more counts support this clonotype. The V call is TRBV7-2, the J call TRBJ1-5, with 10 bases identical to TRBD1. Germline V gene data show CDR1 as SGHTA and CDR2 as FQGNSA. CDR3 length equals 16 residues. The ends lost 0 bases at V and 5 bases at J; junction bases unmatched: 4. The CDR3 nucleotides read TGTGCCAGCAGCTTAGCGACAGGGGGCGGATATCAGCCCCAGCATTTT. It specifies CASSLATGGGYQPQHF.

This clonotype has more than one count but fewer than ten. An end of the junction does not agree with germline; a read error may underlie this. The V call is TRBV20-1, the J call TRBJ2-1; 14 positions agree with TRBD2. Looked up from germline, CDR1 is DFQATT and CDR2 is SNEGSKA (reference sequence). The CDR3 is made up of 17 amino acids. The CDR3 spells CCARDASTSGRANEQFF. CDR3 nucleotide sequence: TGCTGTGCTAGGGACGCCTCGACTAGCGGGAGGGCCAATGAGCAGTTCTTC.

This chain connects TRBV29-1 to TRBJ2-6; D gene uncertain. The V and J ends lost 3 bases and 4 bases respectively, with 4 bases between them. The CDR3 totals 12 residues. Germline V lookup: CDR1 SQVTM, CDR2 ANQGSEA. CDR3 DNA: TGCAGCGTTGAGGTAGGGGCCAACGTCCTGACTTTC. Translated: CSVEVGANVLTF.

This chain joins TRBV29-1 and TRBJ2-7, with a weak D call TRBD1 (6 bases). Trimming pared 6 bases from V and 2 bases from J, leaving 11 bases between. There are 12 residues in the CDR3. Germline V gene lookup returns CDR1 SQVTM and CDR2 ANQGSEA. The CDR3 loop reads CSVRDTTYEQYF. The CDR3 coding sequence is TGCAGCGTCAGGGACACCACCTACGAGCAGTACTTC.

This clonotype has a count of ten or more. The V call is TRBV10-3, the J call TRBJ2-3, with D possibly matching TRBD2 (6 bases). The CDR3 is 15 residues long. V was trimmed by 2 bases and J by 4 bases, leaving 13 bases between them. CDR1 is ENHRY and CDR2 is SYGVKD in the germline V gene. CDR3 coding DNA: TGTGCCATCAGTGAGGCGGGAACCGGACCAGATACGCAGTATTTT. Its translation is CAISEAGTGPDTQYF.

The table lists this clonotype with many counts. V and J are TRBV20-1 and TRBJ2-1; 9 bases match TRBD1. Trimming cost V 6 bases and J 0 bases; bases outside gene matches: 6. Germline-derived CDR1 and CDR2 are DFQATT and SNEGSKA (reference sequence). The length of the CDR3 is 15 residues. The CDR3 bases are TGCAGTGCAATGGGACAGGGCAGCTCCTACAATGAGCAGTTCTTC. It is translated as CSAMGQGSSYNEQFF.

The chain couples TRBV28 to TRBJ2-2; maybe TRBD2 (5 bases). Trimming took 3 bases from V and 6 from J, leaving 17 bases between them. CDR1 MDHEN and CDR2 SYDVKM come from the germline V gene. This CDR3 comprises 16 residues. The CDR3 reads CASSLLEASWSGELFF. The CDR3 DNA reads as TGTGCCAGCAGTTTGCTAGAGGCTAGCTGGTCCGGGGAGCTGTTTTTT.

This clonotype was picked up a small number of times. The V and J genes are TRBV11-2 and TRBJ2-4; D unclear. The V and J ends lost 7 bases and 14 bases respectively, with 21 bases between them. This CDR3 is 13 amino acids long. Germline loops: CDR1 SGHAT, CDR2 FQNNGV. CDR3 DNA: TGTGCCAGCACCTCCCCGAGTAGGAGCCTTGAGTACTTC. Its translation is CASTSPSRSLEYF.

The chain has TRBV27 and TRBJ2-1; 9 positions match TRBD2. V lost 10 bases to trimming and J lost 11 bases; unmatched junction nucleotides: 15. There are 14 residues in the CDR3. CDR1 MNHEY and CDR2 SMNVEV come from the germline V gene (reference sequence). The CDR3 nucleotides are TGTGCCACCAATAATGGACTAGCGAGGAATAAGCAGTTCTTC. Translating gives CATNNGLARNKQFF.

This clonotype was recorded at least ten times. The chain links TRBV6-4 to TRBJ2-1; 9 nucleotides line up with TRBD1. Germline assignment: CDR1 MRHNA and CDR2 SNTAGT. V gave up 3 bases and J gave up 2 bases; unmatched junction bases: 2. This CDR3 spans 15 amino acids. Here the CDR3 DNA reads TGTGCCAGCAGTGAAACAGGGGGCGCCTACAATGAGCAGTTCTTC. This encodes CASSETGGAYNEQFF.

V usage is TRBV7-3 and J usage is TRBJ2-5; D may match TRBD1 or TRBD2 (5 bases each). Per germline, CDR1 SGHTA and CDR2 FQGTGA. Trimming stripped 0 bases from V and 7 bases from J, with 18 bases between. The CDR3 length is 16 residues. The CDR3 is CASSLTPPLTGGTQYF. CDR3 coding DNA: TGTGCCAGCAGCTTAACGCCCCCCCTGACTGGGGGGACCCAGTACTTC. Supplemented by reference TRBV7-3 and TRBJ2-5, the full variable domain reads GAGVSQTPSNKVTEKGKYVELRCDPISGHTALYWYRQSLGQGPEFLIYFQGTGAADDSGLPNDRFFAVRPEGSVSTLKIQRTERGDSAVYLCASSLTPPLTGGTQYFGPGTRLLVL.

J is TRBJ2-5 and V is TRBV23-1, with a weak D call TRBD2 (6 bases). TRBV23-1 is reported as an ORF; its role is uncertain. CDR3 size: 13 residues. V gave up 3 bases and J gave up 5 bases, with 10 bases separating them. The CDR3 spells CASSQTRRETQYF. As DNA, the CDR3 is TGCGCCAGCAGTCAGACTAGGAGGGAGACCCAGTACTTC.